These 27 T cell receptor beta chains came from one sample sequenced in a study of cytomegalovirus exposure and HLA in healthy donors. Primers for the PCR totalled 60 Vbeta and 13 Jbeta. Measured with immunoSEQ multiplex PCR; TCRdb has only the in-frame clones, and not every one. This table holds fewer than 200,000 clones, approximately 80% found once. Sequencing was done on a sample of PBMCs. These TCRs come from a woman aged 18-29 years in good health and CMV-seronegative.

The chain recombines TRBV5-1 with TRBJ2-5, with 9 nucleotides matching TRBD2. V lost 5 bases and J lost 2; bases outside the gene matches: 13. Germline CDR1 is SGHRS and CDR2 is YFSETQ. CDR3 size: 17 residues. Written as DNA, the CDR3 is TGCGCCAGCAGTGTGGGAGGGCTAGCGGGATCTCAAGAGACCCAGTACTTC. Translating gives CASSVGGLAGSQETQYF.

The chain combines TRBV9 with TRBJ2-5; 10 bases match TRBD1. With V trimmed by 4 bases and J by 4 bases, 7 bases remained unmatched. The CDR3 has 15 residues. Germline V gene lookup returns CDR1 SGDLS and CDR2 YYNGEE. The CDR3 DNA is TGTGCCAGCAGCAAATCGACAGGGGGCCTAGAGACCCAGTACTTC. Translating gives CASSKSTGGLETQYF.

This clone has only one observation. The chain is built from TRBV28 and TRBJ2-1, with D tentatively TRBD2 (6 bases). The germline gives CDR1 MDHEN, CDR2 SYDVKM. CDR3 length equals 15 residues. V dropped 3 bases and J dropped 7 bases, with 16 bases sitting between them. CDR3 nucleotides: TGTGCCAGCAGTTTGTGGGACGGGAGACAGAATGAGCAGTTCTTC. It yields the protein CASSLWDGRQNEQFF.

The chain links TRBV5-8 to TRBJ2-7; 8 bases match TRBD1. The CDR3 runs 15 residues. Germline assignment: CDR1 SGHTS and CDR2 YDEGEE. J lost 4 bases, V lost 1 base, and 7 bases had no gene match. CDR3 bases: TGTGCCAGCAGCTTGTCCCGGACAGGGAGTTACGAGCAGTACTTC. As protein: CASSLSRTGSYEQYF.

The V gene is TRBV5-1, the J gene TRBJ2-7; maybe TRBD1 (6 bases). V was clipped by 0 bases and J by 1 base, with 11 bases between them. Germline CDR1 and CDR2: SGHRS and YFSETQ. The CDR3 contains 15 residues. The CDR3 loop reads CASSLVSGVSYEQYF. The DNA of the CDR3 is TGCGCCAGCAGCTTGGTCTCAGGGGTTTCCTACGAGCAGTACTTC.

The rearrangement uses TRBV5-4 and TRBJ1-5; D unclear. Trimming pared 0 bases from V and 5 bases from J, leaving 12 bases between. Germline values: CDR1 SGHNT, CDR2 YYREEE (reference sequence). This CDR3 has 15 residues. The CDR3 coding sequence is TGTGCCAGCAGCTTGGGGGAGGGCGACGATCAGCCCCAGCATTTT. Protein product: CASSLGEGDDQPQHF.

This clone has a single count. CDR3 sequence reads: CASSLGRWDTQYF. The CDR3 nucleotides are TGTGCCAGCAGCTTAGGTCGGTGGGATACGCAGTATTTT. The chain carries TRBV7-8 and TRBJ2-3; no definite D call. This CDR3 comprises 13 residues. V was trimmed by 1 base and J by 6 bases, leaving 8 bases between them. Germline CDR1 and CDR2: SGHVS and FQNEAQ.

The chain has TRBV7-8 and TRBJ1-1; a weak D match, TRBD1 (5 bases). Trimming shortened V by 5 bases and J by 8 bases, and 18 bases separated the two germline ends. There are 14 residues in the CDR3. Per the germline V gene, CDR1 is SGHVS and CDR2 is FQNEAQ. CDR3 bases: TGTGCCAGCAGCCCCTTGGGGCAGTCGGAAGAAGCTTTCTTT. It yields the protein CASSPLGQSEEAFF.

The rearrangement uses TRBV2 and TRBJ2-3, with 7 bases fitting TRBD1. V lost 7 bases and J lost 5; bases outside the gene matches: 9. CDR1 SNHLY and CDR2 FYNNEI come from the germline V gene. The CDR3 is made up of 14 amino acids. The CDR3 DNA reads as TGTGCCAGCACACCCCAGGGGGTTGGAGATACGCAGTATTTT. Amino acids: CASTPQGVGDTQYF.

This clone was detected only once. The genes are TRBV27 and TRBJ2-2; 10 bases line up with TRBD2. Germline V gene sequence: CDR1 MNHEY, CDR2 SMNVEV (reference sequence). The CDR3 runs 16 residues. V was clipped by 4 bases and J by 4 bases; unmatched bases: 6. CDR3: CASSSGIAGGTGELFF. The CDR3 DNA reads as TGTGCCAGCAGTTCGGGTATAGCGGGAGGCACCGGGGAGCTGTTTTTT.

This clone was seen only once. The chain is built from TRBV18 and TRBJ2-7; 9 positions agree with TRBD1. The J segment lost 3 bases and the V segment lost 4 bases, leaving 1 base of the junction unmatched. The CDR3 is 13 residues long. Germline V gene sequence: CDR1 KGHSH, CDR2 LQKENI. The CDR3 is CASSQGQGYEQYF. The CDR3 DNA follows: TGTGCCAGCTCACAGGGACAGGGCTACGAGCAGTACTTC.

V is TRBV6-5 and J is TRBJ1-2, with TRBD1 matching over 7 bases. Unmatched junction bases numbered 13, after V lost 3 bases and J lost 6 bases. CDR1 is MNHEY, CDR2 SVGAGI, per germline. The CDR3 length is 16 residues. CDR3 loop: CASSYRRQGKGDGYTF. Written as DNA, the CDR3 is TGTGCCAGCAGTTATCGGAGACAGGGCAAGGGGGATGGCTACACCTTC.

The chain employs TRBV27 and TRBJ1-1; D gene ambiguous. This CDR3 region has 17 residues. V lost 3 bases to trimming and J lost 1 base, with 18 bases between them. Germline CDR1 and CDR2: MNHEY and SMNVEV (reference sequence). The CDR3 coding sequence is TGTGCCAGCAGTTTCGGGAGCGGCCGAGGAAAGAACACTGAAGCTTTCTTT. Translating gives CASSFGSGRGKNTEAFF.

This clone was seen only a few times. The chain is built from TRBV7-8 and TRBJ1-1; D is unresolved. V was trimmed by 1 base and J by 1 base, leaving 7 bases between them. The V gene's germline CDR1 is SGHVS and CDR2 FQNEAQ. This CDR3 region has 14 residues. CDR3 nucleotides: TGTGCCAGCAGCTTAGTGGCAGGGAACACTGAAGCTTTCTTT. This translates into CASSLVAGNTEAFF.

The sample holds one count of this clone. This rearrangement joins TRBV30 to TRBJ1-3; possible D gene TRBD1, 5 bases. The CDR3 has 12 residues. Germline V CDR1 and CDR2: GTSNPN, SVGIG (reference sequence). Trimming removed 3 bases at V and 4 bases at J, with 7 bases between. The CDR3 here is CAWSTGGNTIYF. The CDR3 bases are TGTGCCTGGAGCACAGGAGGAAACACCATATATTTT.

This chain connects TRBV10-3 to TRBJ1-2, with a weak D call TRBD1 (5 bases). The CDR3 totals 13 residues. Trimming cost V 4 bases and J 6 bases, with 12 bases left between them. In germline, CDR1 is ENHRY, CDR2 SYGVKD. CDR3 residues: CAISGGLDNGYTF. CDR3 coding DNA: TGTGCCATCAGTGGAGGCCTGGACAATGGCTACACCTTC.

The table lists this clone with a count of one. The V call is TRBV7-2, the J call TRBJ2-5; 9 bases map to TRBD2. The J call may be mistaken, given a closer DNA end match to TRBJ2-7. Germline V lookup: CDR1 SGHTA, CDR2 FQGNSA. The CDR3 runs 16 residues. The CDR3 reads CASSSRVREGQGEQYF. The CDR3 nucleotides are TGTGCCAGCAGCTCCCGGGTGCGGGAGGGCCAGGGCGAGCAGTACTTC.

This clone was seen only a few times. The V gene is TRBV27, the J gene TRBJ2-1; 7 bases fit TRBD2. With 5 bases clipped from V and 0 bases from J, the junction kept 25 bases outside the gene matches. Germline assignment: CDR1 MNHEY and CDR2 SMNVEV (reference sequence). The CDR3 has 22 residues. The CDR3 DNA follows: TGTGCCAGCAGTCAGGAAGCGTTACATAAGGGAGGGTCATCATACTCCTACAATGAGCAGTTCTTC. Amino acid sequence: CASSQEALHKGGSSYSYNEQFF.

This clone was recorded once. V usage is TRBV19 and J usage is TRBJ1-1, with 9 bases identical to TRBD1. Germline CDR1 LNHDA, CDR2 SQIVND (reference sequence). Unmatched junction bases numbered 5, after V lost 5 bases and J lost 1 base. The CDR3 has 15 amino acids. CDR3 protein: CASSPWTGENTEAFF. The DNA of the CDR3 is TGTGCCAGTAGTCCGTGGACAGGGGAGAACACTGAAGCTTTCTTT.

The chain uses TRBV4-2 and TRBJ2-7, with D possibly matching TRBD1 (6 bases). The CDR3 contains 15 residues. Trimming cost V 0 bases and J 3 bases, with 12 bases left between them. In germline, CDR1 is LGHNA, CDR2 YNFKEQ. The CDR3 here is CASSQEWTDHYEQYF. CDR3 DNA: TGTGCCAGCAGCCAAGAGTGGACAGACCACTACGAGCAGTACTTC.

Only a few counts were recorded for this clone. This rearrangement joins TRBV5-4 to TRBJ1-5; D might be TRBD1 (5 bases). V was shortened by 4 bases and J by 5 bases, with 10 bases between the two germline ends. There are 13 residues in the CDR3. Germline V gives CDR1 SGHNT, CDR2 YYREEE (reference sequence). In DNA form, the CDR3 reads TGTGCCAGCAGCCCCGAACAGGATCAGCCCCAGCATTTT. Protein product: CASSPEQDQPQHF.

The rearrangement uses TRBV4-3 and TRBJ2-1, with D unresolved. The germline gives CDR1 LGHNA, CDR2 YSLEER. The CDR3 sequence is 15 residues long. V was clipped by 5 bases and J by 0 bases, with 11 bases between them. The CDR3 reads CASSTTTDSYNEQFF. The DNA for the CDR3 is TGCGCCAGCAGCACTACCACCGACTCCTACAATGAGCAGTTCTTC.

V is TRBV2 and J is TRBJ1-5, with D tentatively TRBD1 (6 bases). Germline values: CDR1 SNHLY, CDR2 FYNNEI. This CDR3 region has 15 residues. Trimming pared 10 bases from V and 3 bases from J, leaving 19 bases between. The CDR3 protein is CATRPGGRNNQPQHF. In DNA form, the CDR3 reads TGTGCCACCCGACCGGGGGGCCGGAACAATCAGCCCCAGCATTTT. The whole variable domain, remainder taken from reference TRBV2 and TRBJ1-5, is EPEVTQTPSHQVTQMGQEVILRCVPISNHLYFYWYRQILGQKVEFLVSFYNNEISEKSEIFDDQFSVERPDGSNFTLKIRSTKLEDSAMYFCATRPGGRNNQPQHFGDGTRLSIL.

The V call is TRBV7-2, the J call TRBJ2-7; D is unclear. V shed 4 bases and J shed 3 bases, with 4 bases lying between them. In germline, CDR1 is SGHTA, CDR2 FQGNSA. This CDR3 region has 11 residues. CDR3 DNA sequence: TGTGCCAGCAGCTCGTACTACGAGCAGTACTTC. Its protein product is CASSSYYEQYF. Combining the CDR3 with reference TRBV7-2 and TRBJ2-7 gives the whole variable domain GAGVSQSPSNKVTEKGKDVELRCDPISGHTALYWYRQSLGQGLEFLIYFQGNSAPDKSGLPSDRFSAERTGGSVSTLTIQRTQQEDSAVYLCASSSYYEQYFGPGTRLTVT.

CDR3 in DNA: TGTGCCAGCGGAACCCCCTTACCGGGACAGAAGGATGAAAAACTGTTTTTT. Residues: CASGTPLPGQKDEKLFF. The chain couples TRBV27 to TRBJ1-4; TRBD1 agrees at 7 bases. This CDR3 comprises 17 residues. V lost 8 bases, J lost 6 bases, and 18 bases stayed unmatched. Looked up from germline, CDR1 is MNHEY and CDR2 is SMNVEV (reference sequence).

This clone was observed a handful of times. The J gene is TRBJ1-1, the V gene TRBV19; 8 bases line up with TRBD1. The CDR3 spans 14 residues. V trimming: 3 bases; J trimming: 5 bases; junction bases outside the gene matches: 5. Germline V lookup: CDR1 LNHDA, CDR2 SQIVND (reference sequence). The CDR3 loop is CASSIDTGGTEAFF. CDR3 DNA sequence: TGTGCCAGTAGTATTGACACAGGGGGAACTGAAGCTTTCTTT. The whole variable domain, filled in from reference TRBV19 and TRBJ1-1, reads DGGITQSPKYLFRKEGQNVTLSCEQNLNHDAMYWYRQDPGQGLRLIYYSQIVNDFQKGDIAEGYSVSREKKESFPLTVTSAQKNPTAFYLCASSIDTGGTEAFFGQGTRLTVV.

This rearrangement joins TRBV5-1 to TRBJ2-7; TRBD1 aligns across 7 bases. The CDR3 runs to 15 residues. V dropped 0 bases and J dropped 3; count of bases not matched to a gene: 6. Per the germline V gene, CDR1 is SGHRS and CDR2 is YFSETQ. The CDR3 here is CASSLETGSVYEQYF. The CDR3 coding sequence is TGCGCCAGCAGCTTGGAGACAGGGTCGGTCTACGAGCAGTACTTC.